The T cell receptor beta chain described here comes from a study of control samples from healthy donors and cancer patients. TCRdb keeps only in-frame clones here, not all; method: immunoSEQ multiplex PCR. The sample table sets out about 190,000 clones. The junction had 10 bases not matched to a gene; V was cut back by 0 bases and J by 10 bases. Germline CDR1 SGHRS, CDR2 YFSETQ. This CDR3 is 15 amino acids long. This chain links TRBV5-1 with TRBJ2-1; 7 nucleotides agree with TRBD2. The sequencing input was blood. This receptor was taken from a woman in her twenties or thirties in good health. CDR3: CASSLVAGEIGEQFF. CDR3 in DNA: TGCGCCAGCAGCTTGGTTGCGGGGGAGATTGGGGAGCAGTTCTTC. Filled out from reference TRBV5-1 and TRBJ2-1, the complete variable domain reads KAGVTQTPRYLIKTRGQQVTLSCSPISGHRSVSWYQQTPGQGLQFLFEYFSETQRNKGNFPGRFSGRQFSNSRSEMNVSTLELGDSALYLCASSLVAGEIGEQFFGPGTRLTVL.